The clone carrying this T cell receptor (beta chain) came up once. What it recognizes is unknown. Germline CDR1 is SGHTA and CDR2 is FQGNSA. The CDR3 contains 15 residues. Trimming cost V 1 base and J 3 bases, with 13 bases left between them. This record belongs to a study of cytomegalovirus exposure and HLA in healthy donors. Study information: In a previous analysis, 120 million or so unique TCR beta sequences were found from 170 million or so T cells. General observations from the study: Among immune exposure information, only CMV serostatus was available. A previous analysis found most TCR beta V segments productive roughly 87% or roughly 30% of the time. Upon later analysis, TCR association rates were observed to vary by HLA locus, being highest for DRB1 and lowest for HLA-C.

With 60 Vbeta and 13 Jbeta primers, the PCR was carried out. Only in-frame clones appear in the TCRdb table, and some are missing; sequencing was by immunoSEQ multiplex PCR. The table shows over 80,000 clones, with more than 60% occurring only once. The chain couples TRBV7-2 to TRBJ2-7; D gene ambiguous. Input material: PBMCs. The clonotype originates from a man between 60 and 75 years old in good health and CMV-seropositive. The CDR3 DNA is TGTGCCAGCAGCTTAGTGCTGAGGAGTGACTACGAGCAGTACTTC. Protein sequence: CASSLVLRSDYEQYF.